A selection of T cell receptor beta chains follows, all from one sample in a study of T cell responses to AZD1222 COVID-19 vaccine. The protocol was immunoSEQ multiplex PCR, while the TCRdb copy is restricted to in-frame clones and leaves out a portion. Here the sample spans about 120,000 clones, around 87% being singletons. The source material was peripheral blood, sampled on day 0 of AZD1222 vaccination. Receptors originate from an adult in good health. Both conserved end residues are part of each CDR3. A D gene is named only where the DNA matches it firmly. Where a row states a size, it is once, few, many or the class of an expanded clone; other rows omit it.

V,D,J,size,DNA,CDR3
TRBV7-8,-,TRBJ1-1,few,TGTGCCAGCACAATAAGCCGGGTTGCGGGCACTGAAGCTTTCTTT,CASTISRVAGTEAFF
TRBV2,TRBD1,TRBJ2-1,-,TGTGCCAGCACGGGACAGGGGACCTACAATGAGCAGTTCTTC,CASTGQGTYNEQFF
TRBV27,-,TRBJ2-5,-,TGTGCCAGCCTCCCGCGACCGGGACATCAAGAGACCCAGTACTTC,CASLPRPGHQETQYF
TRBV2,TRBD2,TRBJ2-7,-,TGTGCCAGCAGTGAAGTTCCGCTAGCGGCGAGGAACGAGCAGTACTTC,CASSEVPLAARNEQYF
TRBV28,TRBD1,TRBJ1-5,-,TGTGCCAGCGACAGGGGTAGCAATCAGCCCCAGCATTTT,CASDRGSNQPQHF
TRBV27,-,TRBJ2-3,-,TGTGCCAGCAGTTTAGCCCGGACCGCAGATACGCAGTATTTT,CASSLARTADTQYF
TRBV6-5,-,TRBJ1-1,once,TGTGCCAGCATTCGGAGTGTAAGAGAACGGGCTTTCTTT,CASIRSVRERAFF
TRBV30,TRBD2,TRBJ2-7,-,TGTGCCTGGAGCGCAACTAGCGGGAGTTACGAGCAGTACTTC,CAWSATSGSYEQYF
TRBV19,-,TRBJ1-1,-,TGTGCCAGTCGCGAGTCGGGGTTGAACACTGAAGCTTTCTTT,CASRESGLNTEAFF
TRBV27,-,TRBJ1-6,-,TGTGCCAGCAGTATCACCTATAATTCACCCCTCCACTTT,CASSITYNSPLHF
TRBV18,TRBD1,TRBJ1-1,-,TGTGCCAGCTCACCTCCGGACAGGGTGAATACTGAAGCTTTCTTT,CASSPPDRVNTEAFF
TRBV9,-,TRBJ2-3,-,TGTGCCAGCAGGAGAGACCATACCGCTAGAAATACGCAGTATTTT,CASRRDHTARNTQYF
TRBV21-1,-,TRBJ2-7,once,TGTGCCAGCAGCGACGGGTCCTACGAGCAGTACTTC,CASSDGSYEQYF
TRBV5-1,TRBD1,TRBJ1-1,few,TGCGCCAGCAGGAGGGGGCGGAACACTGAAGCTTTCTTT,CASRRGRNTEAFF
TRBV20-1,-,TRBJ2-5,-,TGCAGTGCTAGTGACGCATTGTACCAAGAGACCCAGTACTTC,CSASDALYQETQYF
TRBV7-6,-,TRBJ1-5,-,TGTGCCAGCAGCTTAGTGAGGAATCAGCCCCAGCATTTT,CASSLVRNQPQHF
TRBV19,-,TRBJ2-7,-,TGTGCCAGTAGTATAGGGCAGCCCCTGGAAGAGCAGTACTTC,CASSIGQPLEEQYF
TRBV5-6,-,TRBJ1-5,-,TGTGCCAGCAGCTTGAGTTTATTGGACTCCAATCAGCCCCAGCATTTT,CASSLSLLDSNQPQHF
TRBV7-6,-,TRBJ1-4,-,TGTGCCAGCAGCTTAGGGGTAGGGGGTGAAAAACTGTTTTTT,CASSLGVGGEKLFF
TRBV19,-,TRBJ1-1,-,TGTGCCAGTAGTTCGGTAGGATGGGTGAACACTGAAGCTTTCTTT,CASSSVGWVNTEAFF
TRBV9,-,TRBJ2-3,-,TGTGCCAGCAGCTTCCACCTAGCGTCTAGCACAGATACGCAGTATTTT,CASSFHLASSTDTQYF
TRBV14,-,TRBJ1-1,few,TGTGCCAGCAGCCAAGATTTAATAGGGAACACTGAAGCTTTCTTT,CASSQDLIGNTEAFF
TRBV18,-,TRBJ2-6,few,TGTGCCAGCTCACCACAGGGCACGGGTGGGGCCAACGTCCTGACTTTC,CASSPQGTGGANVLTF
TRBV23-1,-,TRBJ1-4,-,TGCGCCAGCAGGACAGGACCTAATGAAAAACTGTTTTTT,CASRTGPNEKLFF
TRBV4-3,TRBD1,TRBJ2-7,-,TGCGCCAGCAGCCGGGACAGGGCCGGGAACGAGCAGTACTTC,CASSRDRAGNEQYF
TRBV5-3,-,TRBJ1-1,many,TGTGCCAGAAGCTGTGGGTCCCCAGGAGGTTCTGAAGCTTTCTTT,CARSCGSPGGSEAFF
TRBV9,-,TRBJ2-5,-,TGTGCCAGCAGCGGGGACTCTCTGAATTGGGAGACCCAGTACTTC,CASSGDSLNWETQYF
TRBV21-1,-,TRBJ1-1,-,TGTGCCAGCGGCTCCCGGGACCCCCGGGCTGAAGCTTTCTTT,CASGSRDPRAEAFF
TRBV7-9,TRBD1,TRBJ1-2,-,TGTGCCAGCAGCCGTCCCGGGACAGGGGGCTACGCGATACCCTTC,CASSRPGTGGYAIPF
TRBV21-1,-,TRBJ2-3,once,TGTGCCAGCAGCGATAGGGACCCATCCGGGGGCATCACAGATACGCAGTATTTT,CASSDRDPSGGITDTQYF
TRBV6-2/TRBV6-3,TRBD2,TRBJ2-7,-,TGTGCCAGCAGTTACGGGACTAGCGGTCACGAGCAGTACTTC,CASSYGTSGHEQYF
TRBV6-5,-,TRBJ1-3,-,TGTGCCAGCAGTTTTTCTTGGGGTAATGGAAACACCATATATTTT,CASSFSWGNGNTIYF
TRBV7-8,-,TRBJ2-3,-,TGTGCCAGCAGCTTAGCTTCGGGGGCTTACACAGATACGCAGTATTTT,CASSLASGAYTDTQYF
TRBV7-6,TRBD2,TRBJ2-3,-,TGTGCCAGCAGCTTAGGCGCGGCGGGGGGCACAGATACGCAGTATTTT,CASSLGAAGGTDTQYF
TRBV30,-,TRBJ1-2,-,TGTGCCTGGAGTGGGGTAGACAGAGAGAGGTTGGACTATGGCTACACCTTC,CAWSGVDRERLDYGYTF
TRBV27,-,TRBJ1-1,-,TGTGCCAGCAGTTTATGGGGAGGCGTAGAAGCTTTCTTT,CASSLWGGVEAFF
TRBV28,TRBD1,TRBJ1-4,-,TGTGCCAGCAGTTCGGGACAGCTTAATGAAAAACTGTTTTTT,CASSSGQLNEKLFF
TRBV6-2/TRBV6-3,-,TRBJ2-7,-,TGTGCCAGCAGTTACTCAGGGCGTCCTAACGAGCAGTACTTC,CASSYSGRPNEQYF
TRBV23-1,-,TRBJ1-4,-,TGCGCCAGCAGTCGTCACAGATCCAATGAAAAACTGTTTTTT,CASSRHRSNEKLFF
TRBV11-2,TRBD1,TRBJ2-1,-,TGTGCCAGCAGCCCGGTCAGGGGGCCCTCCTACAATGAGCAGTTCTTC,CASSPVRGPSYNEQFF
TRBV28,-,TRBJ2-2,-,TGTGCCAGCAGGGGGCCGGGGACCGGGGAGCTGTTTTTT,CASRGPGTGELFF
TRBV7-9,TRBD1,TRBJ1-6,-,TGTGCCAGCAGCTTAGTGGGACAGAATAATTCACCCCTCCACTTT,CASSLVGQNNSPLHF
TRBV5-1,TRBD2,TRBJ2-1,-,TGCGCCAGCAGCTTGGGGGGAGGGGCCTACAATGAGCAGTTCTTC,CASSLGGGAYNEQFF
TRBV27,TRBD1,TRBJ1-5,-,TGTGCCAGCAGTTTATCGTCTGGACAGGGCGAGGGTCAGCCCCAGCATTTT,CASSLSSGQGEGQPQHF
TRBV3-1/TRBV3-2,TRBD2,TRBJ2-1,-,TGTGCCAGCAGCCTAGCGGGGGGGCTCTACAATGAGCAGTTCTTC,CASSLAGGLYNEQFF
TRBV28,-,TRBJ2-1,once,TGTGCCAGCAGACACGGCCGGTACAATGAGCAGTTCTTC,CASRHGRYNEQFF